Described below is a single T cell receptor beta chain sequence and its context. Repertoires were generated with immunoSEQ multiplex PCR, while TCRdb's copy carries only in-frame clones and drops some. Of around 300,000 clones in the sample, roughly 87% are singletons; the top ten hold 1%. This entry comes from a study of blood T cell repertoires in COVID-19. Whole-study context: Material from acute and convalescent COVID-19 was sourced from the United States, Italy and Spain. T cells, B-cell-depleted T cells, or PBMCs provided the cDNA or gDNA that served as material.

Germline CDR1 MDHEN, CDR2 SYDVKM. This CDR3 has 14 residues. Trimming cost V 4 bases and J 4 bases; bases outside gene matches: 7. The chain links TRBV28 to TRBJ2-7; 7 bases map to TRBD2. The sequenced sample consisted of peripheral blood. This TCR derives from a man in his forties or fifties with active or convalescent COVID-19. The CDR3 loop reads CASSWGGGEYEQYF. The CDR3 DNA reads TGTGCCAGCAGTTGGGGCGGGGGTGAATACGAGCAGTACTTC.